The next 7 T cell receptor beta chains were all read from a single sample in a study of CD8 T cells in Susac syndrome. Roughly 0.45 to 1 ug RNA was reverse transcribed with random hexamers. TCRdb used MiXCR to reprocess the immunoSEQ multiplex PCR reads, holding one entry per CDR3 protein. The sample has tens of thousands of distinct CDR3 sequences, 95% to 97% seen once; the top ten hold 0.62%. Sequenced: CD8+ T cells from PBMCs. The receptors derive from a human donor with Susac syndrome.

The J gene is TRBJ2-3, the V gene TRBV30; possibly TRBD1 for D (7 bases). The CDR3 contains 16 residues. The V and J ends lost 0 bases and 5 bases respectively, with 18 bases between them. CDR1 GTSNPN and CDR2 SVGIG come from the germline V gene (reference sequence). CDR3: CAWSVKGGQGGDTQYF. The CDR3 region has the DNA TGTGCCTGGAGTGTAAAAGGCGGGCAGGGGGGAGATACGCAGTATTTT.

The gene calls are TRBV4-3 and TRBJ2-5; 11 bases are shared with TRBD1. Per germline, CDR1 LGHNA and CDR2 YSLEER. There are 17 residues in the CDR3. Losses at the gene ends were 3 bases for V and 2 bases for J; bases not matched to a gene: 8. Here the CDR3 DNA reads TGCGCCAGCAGCCAGTCCCGGGACAGGGGGTTTCAAGAGACCCAGTACTTC. It is translated as CASSQSRDRGFQETQYF.

This chain connects TRBV11-2 to TRBJ2-5; tentatively, D is TRBD2 (6 bases). V shed 1 base and J shed 3 bases, with 15 bases lying between them. This CDR3 has 16 amino acids. From germline, CDR1 is SGHAT and CDR2 FQNNGV. CDR3: CASSLARTMHKETQYF. The CDR3 region has the DNA TGTGCCAGCAGCTTAGCCCGGACTATGCATAAAGAGACCCAGTACTTC.

The chain links TRBV12-3 or TRBV12-4 to TRBJ1-4, with 9 nucleotides matching TRBD1. There are 14 residues in the CDR3. After removal of 5 bases from V and 3 bases from J, the junction contained 1 base not matched to a gene. The DNA for the CDR3 is TGTGCCAGCAGTCGACAGGGGGCTAATGAAAAACTGTTTTTT. This encodes CASSRQGANEKLFF.

This sequence joins TRBV20-1 and TRBJ2-3; tentative D call: TRBD2 (7 bases). The V end was cut by 0 bases, the J end by 3 bases, with 22 bases between. Per germline, CDR1 DFQATT and CDR2 SNEGSKA (reference sequence). This CDR3 is built from 18 residues. CDR3 region: CSARDGIGGPERTDTQYF. The CDR3 DNA reads TGCAGTGCTAGAGATGGGATCGGGGGGCCCGAGCGGACAGATACGCAGTATTTT.

This clonotype was recorded once. V and J are TRBV19 and TRBJ2-7; D not resolved. V was clipped by 3 bases and J by 5 bases, with 14 bases between them. In germline, CDR1 is LNHDA, CDR2 SQIVND (reference sequence). The CDR3 runs to 14 residues. Here the CDR3 DNA reads TGTGCCAGTAGTATGAACCCTCGGGCCGACGAGCAGTACTTC. It codes for CASSMNPRADEQYF.

This chain links TRBV5-1 with TRBJ2-3, with TRBD1 identical over 7 bases. Germline CDR1 SGHRS, CDR2 YFSETQ. V lost 4 bases and J lost 6; bases outside the gene matches: 17. The CDR3 is 17 residues long. CDR3 sequence (DNA): TGCGCCAGCAGCAACCAGAGACCGGGACAGCCGGCCGATACGCAGTATTTT. Translation: CASSNQRPGQPADTQYF.